This T cell receptor beta chain was sequenced during a study of blood T cells in healthy people across ages. Whole-study context: In model experiments, template switching was able to capture about one barcoded beta molecule for every two T cells that were present.

Together with a sample-barcoded 5' primer, a J-beta primer mix was included in a second PCR lasting about 7 to 12 cycles. TCRdb itself ran the 5' RACE reads through MiXCR, one entry per CDR3 protein. The sample lists roughly 800,000 distinct CDR3 sequences, over 45% occurring once. Healthy Caucasians from Russia aged roughly 6 to 95 served as donors. Germline V CDR1 and CDR2: SQVTM, ANQGSEA. The CDR3 has 13 amino acids. V lost 6 bases to trimming and J lost 3 bases, with 15 bases between them. Points from the study as a whole: Unsorted PBMC material precluded a definitive naive versus antigen-experienced comparison.

On this clonotype: Its specificity is unknown.

The sequenced sample was blood. The source of this sequence is a man aged 30-40 years in good health. The V call is TRBV29-1, the J call TRBJ2-7; either TRBD1 or TRBD2 may supply D (5 bases each). The CDR3 region has the DNA TGCAGCGTCATCCCGGGTGGGGGCTACGAGCAGTACTTC. This gives the protein CSVIPGGGYEQYF.